A single sample gave rise to the 16 T cell receptor beta chains below, sequenced in a study of T cell repertoires in cytomegalovirus infection. One entry per CDR3 protein results from TCRdb running MiXCR on the reads. Of more than 150,000 distinct CDR3 sequences detected, roughly a fifth appear once; the ten largest clones hold less than 3.5%. Material for sequencing was PBMCs. The receptors stem from a human donor in good health (CMV status not recorded). Some clones in this sample may be carry-over from other donors' samples.

In this sample, this clonotype turned up a few times. The chain links TRBV7-9 to TRBJ1-2; D unresolved. The germline gives CDR1 SEHNR, CDR2 FQNEAQ (reference sequence). Trimming shortened V by 1 base and J by 0 bases, and 6 bases separated the two germline ends. CDR3 length: 14 residues. The CDR3 loop reads CASSLVEANYGYTF. The DNA of the CDR3 is TGTGCCAGCAGCTTAGTAGAGGCTAACTATGGCTACACCTTC.

The chain uses TRBV4-2 and TRBJ2-2, with D perhaps matching TRBD1 or TRBD2 (7 bases each). Per germline, CDR1 LGHNA and CDR2 YNFKEQ. The CDR3 has 15 residues. The V end was cut by 3 bases, the J end by 4 bases, with 12 bases between. The DNA for the CDR3 is TGTGCCAGCAGCCAGCAGGGGGGGGGCACCGGGGAGCTGTTTTTT. Translated, it gives CASSQQGGGTGELFF.

This clonotype was observed a handful of times. This rearrangement joins TRBV2 to TRBJ2-7; 12 bases match TRBD1. The CDR3 totals 16 residues. Germline V CDR1 and CDR2: SNHLY, FYNNEI. Unmatched junction bases numbered 6, after V lost 1 base and J lost 5 bases. The CDR3 loop is CASSEVGTGGSDEQYF. Written as DNA, the CDR3 is TGTGCCAGCAGTGAAGTGGGGACAGGGGGCAGCGACGAGCAGTACTTC.

The sample holds many counts of this clonotype. The chain recombines TRBV7-2 with TRBJ2-3; D possibly uses TRBD1 or TRBD2 (5 bases each). Germline-derived CDR1 and CDR2 are SGHTA and FQGNSA. Trimming pared 8 bases from V and 0 bases from J, leaving 15 bases between. The CDR3 runs to 15 residues. The CDR3 DNA reads as TGTGCCAGCGATCTGAGGGGCGGGAGCACAGATACGCAGTATTTT. Translating it yields CASDLRGGSTDTQYF.

CDR3 sequence reads: CASSYPGTSYEQYF. CDR3 nucleotides: TGTGCCAGCAGTTACCCGGGGACTAGCTACGAGCAGTACTTC. This chain connects TRBV6-6 to TRBJ2-7; 8 bases align to TRBD2. The V and J ends lost 2 bases and 3 bases, in that order; junction bases with no gene match: 3. The CDR3 covers 14 residues. CDR1 is MNHNY, CDR2 SVGAGI, per germline (reference sequence).

The rearrangement uses TRBV19 and TRBJ2-5; TRBD2 agrees at 11 bases. With 5 bases clipped from V and 4 bases from J, the junction kept 3 bases outside the gene matches. Germline CDR1 reads LNHDA; CDR2 reads SQIVND (reference sequence). The CDR3 has 14 amino acids. CDR3 sequence (DNA): TGTGCCAGTAGTCGGACTAGCGGGCTAGAGACCCAGTACTTC. This gives the protein CASSRTSGLETQYF.

The sample holds many counts of this clonotype. This chain connects TRBV12-3 or TRBV12-4 to TRBJ2-7; perhaps TRBD2 as D (6 bases). V lost 6 bases, J lost 7 bases, and 19 bases lay in between. CDR3 length equals 14 residues. The CDR3 reads CASSRGTQGWEQYF. For the CDR3, the DNA is TGTGCCAGCAGCCGGGGGACCCAGGGTTGGGAGCAGTACTTC.

Comment on this clonotype: One end of the junction is discordant with germline, which a read error may explain. The rearrangement links TRBV7-8 to TRBJ1-2; perhaps TRBD1 as D (5 bases). The CDR3 is 15 amino acids. Germline CDR1 SGHVS, CDR2 FQNEAQ. This CDR3 is CASGFSTGGNYGYTF. The DNA for the CDR3 is TGTGCCAGCGGCTTCAGTACAGGAGGAAACTATGGCTACACCTTC.

This clonotype was observed a single time. The junction departs from germline at one end; a sequencing error may be responsible. This chain connects TRBV7-6 to TRBJ1-1, with TRBD1 matching 7 bases. The CDR3 has 14 amino acids. Germline CDR1 reads SGHVS; CDR2 reads FNYEAQ. CDR3 in amino acids: CAGSLKGAISEAFF. The CDR3 coding sequence is TGTGCCGGCAGCTTAAAGGGGGCAATTTCTGAAGCTTTCTTT.

This chain links TRBV7-3 with TRBJ2-6; D ambiguous. The V gene's germline CDR1 is SGHTA and CDR2 FQGTGA. Trimming stripped 0 bases from V and 0 bases from J, with 12 bases between. The CDR3 is 18 residues long. CDR3 DNA: TGTGCCAGCAGCTTAACGTCCGAAACACCCTCTGGGGCCAACGTCCTGACTTTC. It codes for CASSLTSETPSGANVLTF.

This clonotype came up many times. The V and J genes are TRBV7-2 and TRBJ1-1; D is uncertain. The CDR3 has 13 amino acids. The V gene's germline CDR1 is SGHTA and CDR2 FQGNSA. Trimming left V 2 bases short and J 1 base short, with 5 bases between. CDR3 protein: CASSLQENTEAFF. The CDR3, as DNA: TGTGCCAGCAGCTTACAGGAGAACACTGAAGCTTTCTTT. The full variable domain, in which reference TRBV7-2 and TRBJ1-1 provide the parts outside the CDR3, is GAGVSQSPSNKVTEKGKDVELRCDPISGHTALYWYRQSLGQGLEFLIYFQGNSAPDKSGLPSDRFSAERTGGSVSTLTIQRTQQEDSAVYLCASSLQENTEAFFGQGTRLTVV.

V usage is TRBV29-1 and J usage is TRBJ1-5, with D possibly matching TRBD1 (5 bases). From germline, CDR1 is SQVTM and CDR2 ANQGSEA. V lost 7 bases and J lost 7, with 17 bases in between. The CDR3 consists of 13 residues. CDR3 amino acids: CSARDHAEQPQHF. The CDR3 region has the DNA TGCAGCGCCCGGGACCACGCGGAACAGCCCCAGCATTTT.

The chain combines TRBV14 with TRBJ2-5; TRBD2 matches 11 bases. The germline CDR1 and CDR2 sequences are SGHDN and FVKESK. V lost 1 base to trimming and J lost 2 bases; unmatched junction nucleotides: 0. This CDR3 is built from 15 residues. CDR3 sequence (DNA): TGTGCCAGCAGCCAAGGACTAGCGGGACAAGAGACCCAGTACTTC. It codes for CASSQGLAGQETQYF. The full variable domain, with the rest looked up from reference TRBV14 and TRBJ2-5, is EAGVTQFPSHSVIEKGQTVTLRCDPISGHDNLYWYRRVMGKEIKFLLHFVKESKQDESGMPNNRFLAERTGGTYSTLKVQPAELEDSGVYFCASSQGLAGQETQYFGPGTRLLVL.

This clonotype showed up just a few times. The V call is TRBV7-8, the J call TRBJ1-3; 7 bases are shared with TRBD1. V lost 5 bases, J lost 3 bases, and 7 bases stayed unmatched. Germline lookup yields CDR1 SGHVS and CDR2 FQNEAQ. This CDR3 is 15 amino acids long. The CDR3, as DNA: TGTGCCAGCAGCAGGAACAGGGGAGGTGGAAACACCATATATTTT. Translation gives CASSRNRGGGNTIYF.

V gene TRBV12-3 or TRBV12-4 combines with J gene TRBJ1-1; D unclear. Trimming stripped 7 bases from V and 1 base from J, with 10 bases between. This CDR3 region has 13 residues. CDR3 region: CASTRTANTEAFF. The DNA of the CDR3 is TGTGCCAGCACCAGGACCGCGAACACTGAAGCTTTCTTT.

The rearrangement joins TRBV5-6 to TRBJ1-1; the D gene is possibly TRBD1 (6 bases). Germline V gives CDR1 SGHDT, CDR2 YYEEEE. V lost 4 bases, J lost 4 bases, and 14 bases lay in between. The CDR3 sequence is 14 residues long. CDR3 in amino acids: CASSIGQRPTEAFF. The CDR3 bases are TGTGCCAGCAGCATCGGACAGCGCCCCACTGAAGCTTTCTTT.